This T cell receptor (beta chain) is from a study of blood T cell repertoires in COVID-19. Across the study: PBMCs, B-cell-depleted T cells, or T cells were the source of the cDNA or gDNA that made up the material.

Authors' analysis steps: Reference gene primers were amplified, and this amplification served to estimate nucleated cell counts. The repertoire was sequenced with immunoSEQ multiplex PCR; TCRdb's copy has only in-frame clones and lacks some. The DNA gave D and trimming, while V, J and clone size come from that table. The sample contains 220,000 or so clones, approximately 78% of which appear only once. The CDR3 is 17 residues long. Losses at the gene ends were 4 bases for V and 5 bases for J; bases not matched to a gene: 15. The germline gives CDR1 KGHSH, CDR2 LQKENI. The Seattle site enrolled patients during active infection and followed them longitudinally.

Sequencing used peripheral blood. The sequence was obtained from a woman aged 80 or older with COVID-19, enrolled during active disease. The genes are TRBV18 and TRBJ1-2; 8 bases align to TRBD1. The CDR3, as DNA: TGTGCCAGCTCACGGCCGTGGGGGGACAGGACGGGATATGGCTACACCTTC. Translated, it gives CASSRPWGDRTGYGYTF.